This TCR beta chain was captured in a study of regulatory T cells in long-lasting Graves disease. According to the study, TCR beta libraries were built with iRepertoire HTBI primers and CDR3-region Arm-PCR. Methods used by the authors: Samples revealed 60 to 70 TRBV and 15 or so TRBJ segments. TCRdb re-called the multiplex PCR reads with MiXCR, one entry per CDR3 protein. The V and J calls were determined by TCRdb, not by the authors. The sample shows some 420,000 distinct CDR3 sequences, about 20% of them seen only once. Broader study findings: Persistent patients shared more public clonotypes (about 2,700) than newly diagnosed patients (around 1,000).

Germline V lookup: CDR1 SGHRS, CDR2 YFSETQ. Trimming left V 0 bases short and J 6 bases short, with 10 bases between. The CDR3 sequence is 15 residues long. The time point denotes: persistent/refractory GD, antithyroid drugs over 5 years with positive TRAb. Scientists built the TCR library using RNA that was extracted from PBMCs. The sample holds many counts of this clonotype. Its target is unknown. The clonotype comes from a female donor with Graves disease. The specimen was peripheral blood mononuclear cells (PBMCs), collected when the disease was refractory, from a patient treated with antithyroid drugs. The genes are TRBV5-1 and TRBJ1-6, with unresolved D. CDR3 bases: TGCGCCAGCAGCTTGGACGGCAGTACTAATTCACCCCTCCACTTT. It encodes CASSLDGSTNSPLHF.